The entry below describes one T cell receptor beta chain. The data are from a study of blood T cell repertoires in COVID-19. The data were produced by immunoSEQ multiplex PCR, yet TCRdb's version contains in-frame clones alone and is incomplete. The table lists approximately 210,000 clones, roughly 90% of them singletons. The TCR comes from a man in his forties with active or convalescent COVID-19. Sample: peripheral blood.

DNA for the CDR3: TGTGCCAGCTCTCGGACTAGCGGGAGTCGGGACAATGAGCAGTTCTTC. Protein: CASSRTSGSRDNEQFF. The chain couples TRBV18 to TRBJ2-1, with 13 positions matching TRBD2. The V and J ends lost 6 bases and 5 bases, in that order; junction bases with no gene match: 7. The germline V gene encodes CDR1 KGHSH and CDR2 LQKENI. The CDR3 has 16 amino acids.